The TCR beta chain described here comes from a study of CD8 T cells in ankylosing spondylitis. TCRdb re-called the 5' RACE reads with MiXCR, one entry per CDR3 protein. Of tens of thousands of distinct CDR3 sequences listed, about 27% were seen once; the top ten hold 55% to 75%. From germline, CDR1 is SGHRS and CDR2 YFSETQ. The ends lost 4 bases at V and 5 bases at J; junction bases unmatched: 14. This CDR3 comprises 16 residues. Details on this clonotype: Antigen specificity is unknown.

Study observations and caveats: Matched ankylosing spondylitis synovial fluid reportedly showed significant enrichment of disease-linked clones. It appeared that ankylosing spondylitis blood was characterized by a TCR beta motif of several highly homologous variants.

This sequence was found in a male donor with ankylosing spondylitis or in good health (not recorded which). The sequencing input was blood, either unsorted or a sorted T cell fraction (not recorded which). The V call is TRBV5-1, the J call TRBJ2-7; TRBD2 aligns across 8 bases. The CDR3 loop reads CASSHGLAASRNEQYF. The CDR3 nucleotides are TGCGCCAGCAGCCACGGACTAGCCGCCTCTAGGAACGAGCAGTACTTC.